Each of the 3 T cell receptor beta chains below was sequenced from the same sample in a study of blood T cell repertoires in COVID-19. Method: immunoSEQ multiplex PCR; TCRdb's copy keeps in-frame clones and lacks some. The sample shows about 170,000 clones, around 83% of them seen only once. Sequenced material: peripheral blood. These receptors were collected from a woman aged 70-85 years who had recovered from COVID-19.

This clone was picked up a small number of times. This chain connects TRBV7-8 to TRBJ2-5, with 7 bases identical to TRBD1. The junction had 2 bases not matched to a gene; V was cut back by 7 bases and J by 3 bases. The CDR3 spans 12 residues. Germline CDR1 and CDR2: SGHVS and FQNEAQ. This CDR3 reads CASNDREETQYF. CDR3 DNA sequence: TGTGCCAGCAACGACAGGGAAGAGACCCAGTACTTC.

This clone was seen a few times. The chain carries TRBV2 and TRBJ1-5; tentatively, D is TRBD1 (5 bases). Trimming cost V 5 bases and J 3 bases, with 8 bases left between them. CDR1 SNHLY and CDR2 FYNNEI come from the germline V gene. The length of the CDR3 is 13 residues. The CDR3, as DNA: TGTGCCAGCAGTTTGGGGCTCAATCAGCCCCAGCATTTT. This translates into CASSLGLNQPQHF.

The gene calls are TRBV6-2 or TRBV6-3 and TRBJ1-2, with a weak D call TRBD1 (5 bases). The CDR3 has 14 amino acids. The germline V gene has CDR1 MNHEY and CDR2 SVGEGT. V lost 0 bases and J 2 bases, leaving 7 bases between the germline ends. The CDR3 sequence is CASSYSRGNYGYTF. The DNA for the CDR3 is TGTGCCAGCAGTTACTCGCGGGGGAACTATGGCTACACCTTC.